This record concerns one TCR beta chain sequence. Its target is not known. This sample is drawn from a study of cytomegalovirus exposure and HLA in healthy donors. The CDR3 has 17 residues. V lost 4 bases, J lost 0 bases, and 9 bases stayed unmatched. CDR1 is SGHVS, CDR2 FQNEAQ, per germline. The PCR was carried out with 60 Vbeta primers and 13 Jbeta primers. Clones were read by immunoSEQ multiplex PCR, and TCRdb kept only the in-frame ones, dropping some. The repertoire includes 130,000 or so clones, roughly 77% of them detected once, and under 6% sits in the top ten. Study-wide results and caveats: Generally TCR sequences proved uncommon, though certain public TCRs appeared in numerous donors.

This receptor was identified in a man between 25 and 39 years old in good health and CMV-seronegative. The chain combines TRBV7-8 with TRBJ2-1; 7 bases are a match to TRBD2. The sequenced material came from PBMCs. This CDR3 is CASSSESGGSSYNEQFF. The CDR3 DNA reads TGTGCCAGCAGCTCGGAATCAGGCGGGAGCTCCTACAATGAGCAGTTCTTC.